The T cell receptor (beta chain) under discussion was sequenced for a study of cytomegalovirus exposure and HLA in healthy donors. A multiplex PCR was run with 60 Vbeta primers and 13 Jbeta primers. Using immunoSEQ multiplex PCR, the repertoire was profiled, and TCRdb retains in-frame clones only, with some absent. In the table there are about 140,000 clones, around 65% of which are singletons. Comments on this clone: Its antigen is unidentified.

The CDR3 runs 13 residues. Germline V lookup: CDR1 LGHNT, CDR2 FRNRAP. V was clipped by 6 bases and J by 7 bases; unmatched bases: 3. Notes on the study in general: In a later analysis, TCR beta V- and J-gene trimming was associated with a missense DCLRE1C variant. Presence/absence analyses rested on an assumption that sequencing depth was roughly uniform across donors.

V and J are TRBV12-5 and TRBJ2-7, with TRBD2 matching over 13 bases. Material for sequencing was PBMCs. The origin of this receptor is a woman in her sixties in good health and CMV-seronegative. CDR3 amino acids: CASGRLAGGEQYF. In DNA form, the CDR3 reads TGTGCTAGTGGCCGACTAGCGGGGGGTGAGCAGTACTTC.